The rows below give T cell receptor beta chains drawn from one sample of a study of blood T cell repertoires in COVID-19. Using immunoSEQ multiplex PCR, the repertoire was profiled, and TCRdb retains in-frame clones only, with some absent. The table includes approximately 220,000 clones, almost 90% detected once. Sequencing used PBMCs or T cells enriched from blood (not recorded which). These receptors all stem from a man younger than 40 who had been exposed to COVID-19. Both conserved end residues are part of each CDR3. Fields, in order: D gene, J gene, V gene, clone size, CDR3 DNA, CDR3 protein. The D gene is left open where the match is weak. Size values are once, few and many counts, or a class for expanded clones, and some rows have none.

>-|TRBJ2-3|TRBV7-9|-
TGTGCCAGCAGCTTATCCAGGCGGGGCAGCACAGATACGCAGTATTTT
CASSLSRRGSTDTQYF
>TRBD1|TRBJ1-2|TRBV30|-
TGTGCCTCCGACAGGGTGAATGGCTACACCTTC
CASDRVNGYTF
>-|TRBJ2-2|TRBV11-1|-
TGTGCCAGCAGCTTAGTACGGGTTTCGGCCGGGGAGCTGTTTTTT
CASSLVRVSAGELFF
>-|TRBJ1-4|TRBV5-6|-
TGTGCCAGCAGCTTGGCCTTCAGGCAATTCAGTCAGGAAAAACTGTTTTTT
CASSLAFRQFSQEKLFF
>-|TRBJ1-2|TRBV7-2|-
TGTGCCAGCAGCTTTCTTCCTGAGGCTAACTATGGCTACACCTTC
CASSFLPEANYGYTF
>TRBD2|TRBJ2-3|TRBV3-1/TRBV3-2|-
TGTGCCAGCAGCCGGAGCGGGGAAGATACGCAGTATTTT
CASSRSGEDTQYF
>TRBD1|TRBJ1-2|TRBV6-5|-
TGTGCCAGCAGTTATTTACAGGGGGCAGGCGGCTACACCTTC
CASSYLQGAGGYTF
>-|TRBJ1-2|TRBV5-6|-
TGTGCCAGCAGCTTCCCAGGCAGGGTGGGGGGCTACACCTTC
CASSFPGRVGGYTF
>-|TRBJ2-7|TRBV12-3/TRBV12-4|-
TGTGCCAGCAGTGTTATTACCTACGAGCAGTACTTC
CASSVITYEQYF
>-|TRBJ1-5|TRBV4-1|once
TGCGCCAGCAGCCAAGACCGAGGTCAGCCCCAGCATTTT
CASSQDRGQPQHF
>-|TRBJ2-3|TRBV9|-
TGTGCCAGCAGCGTAGGCCCCGATGCGGATACGCAGTATTTT
CASSVGPDADTQYF
>-|TRBJ1-2|TRBV9|-
TGTGCCAGCAGCGGAGGATTGGGGCGGTACACCTTC
CASSGGLGRYTF
>-|TRBJ2-7|TRBV6-5|-
TGTGCCAGCGGGCGTCGCGAGAGAGAGCAGTACTTC
CASGRREREQYF
>TRBD1|TRBJ1-1|TRBV9|-
TGTGCCAGCAGCGTGGGGTTTCCGGGGACAGGGGCGTTCCAAGTGAACACTGAAGCTTTCTTT
CASSVGFPGTGAFQVNTEAFF